This entry lists 10 T cell receptor beta chains sequenced from one sample in a study of graft-versus-host responses after intestinal transplantation. Here immunoSEQ multiplex PCR was the method, and the copy in TCRdb shows in-frame clones only, minus some. This sample carries about 29,000 clones, 70% to 90% of them seen once, and the ten largest clones take 11%. The material sequenced was PBMCs, taken 450 to 460 days after intestinal transplantation. These receptors came from a human patient who received an intestinal transplant, so some T cells may come from the graft donor.

The chain joins TRBV5-1 to TRBJ2-2; 9 bases are a match to TRBD1. CDR1 is SGHRS, CDR2 YFSETQ, per germline. This CDR3 contains 16 residues. V shed 4 bases and J 4 bases; nucleotides not matched to a gene: 8. The CDR3 sequence: CASSKDRDRATGELFF. CDR3 in DNA: TGCGCCAGCAGCAAAGACCGGGACAGGGCCACCGGGGAGCTGTTTTTT.

The chain carries TRBV10-1 and TRBJ1-1, with D hard to call. CDR1 WNHNN and CDR2 SYGVQD come from the germline V gene (reference sequence). Trimming pared 6 bases from V and 0 bases from J, leaving 8 bases between. CDR3 length equals 13 residues. CDR3 coding DNA: TGCGCCAGCAGCCCTGCACTGAACACTGAAGCTTTCTTT. This sequence encodes CASSPALNTEAFF.

This rearrangement joins TRBV28 to TRBJ1-5; D unclear. This CDR3 has 12 amino acids. With 5 bases removed from V and 2 bases from J, the gap between germline ends came to 4 bases. Germline loops: CDR1 MDHEN, CDR2 SYDVKM. The CDR3 region is CASSQGNQPQHF. CDR3 bases: TGTGCCAGCAGTCAGGGCAATCAGCCCCAGCATTTT.

The rearrangement links TRBV28 to TRBJ2-7, with 12 bases that match TRBD2. This CDR3 spans 14 amino acids. CDR1 is MDHEN, CDR2 SYDVKM, per germline. J lost 5 bases, V lost 6 bases, and 5 bases had no gene match. CDR3 DNA sequence: TGTGCCAGCAGCCCTAGCGGGAGGGCGAACGAGCAGTACTTC. Its translation is CASSPSGRANEQYF.

This chain connects TRBV14 to TRBJ2-3; TRBD1 matches at 10 bases. From germline, CDR1 is SGHDN and CDR2 FVKESK. This CDR3 comprises 15 residues. V trimming: 1 base; J trimming: 4 bases; junction bases outside the gene matches: 2. The CDR3 protein is CASSQGTGGADTQYF. The CDR3 region has the DNA TGTGCCAGCAGCCAAGGGACAGGGGGGGCAGATACGCAGTATTTT.

The V and J genes are TRBV13 and TRBJ1-1; D is unclear. Germline V CDR1 and CDR2: PRHDT, FYEKMQ (reference sequence). The CDR3 consists of 14 residues. V was clipped by 5 bases and J by 1 base, with 11 bases between them. The CDR3 region has the DNA TGTGCCAGCAGCCTCCTCTCAACGAACACTGAAGCTTTCTTT. It is translated as CASSLLSTNTEAFF.

The chain combines TRBV6-4 with TRBJ1-6, with TRBD1 as a possible D gene (6 bases). The CDR3 length is 13 residues. Between the trimmed V and J ends, which lost 3 bases and 8 bases, there was a span of 8 bases. Germline V CDR1 and CDR2: MRHNA, SNTAGT. The CDR3 reads CASSEGAHSPLHF. The CDR3, as DNA: TGTGCCAGCAGTGAGGGGGCGCATTCACCCCTCCACTTT.

The V call is TRBV19, the J call TRBJ1-5, with D perhaps matching TRBD1 (5 bases). Germline CDR1 reads LNHDA; CDR2 reads SQIVND (reference sequence). V was shortened by 4 bases and J by 5 bases, with 12 bases between the two germline ends. The CDR3 runs 14 residues. CDR3 residues: CASSNRDGDQPQHF. The CDR3, as DNA: TGTGCCAGTAGTAACCGGGACGGCGATCAGCCCCAGCATTTT.

V is TRBV7-9 and J is TRBJ2-5, with TRBD2 as a possible D gene (5 bases). The J call may be faulty, since TRBJ2-7 better matches the DNA end. Looked up from germline, CDR1 is SEHNR and CDR2 is FQNEAQ (reference sequence). This CDR3 comprises 16 residues. The CDR3 protein is CASSLGVGGVYYEQYF. For the CDR3, the DNA is TGTGCCAGCAGCTTAGGGGTTGGAGGAGTCTACTACGAGCAGTACTTC.

The sample holds one count of this clone. This chain joins TRBV11-3 and TRBJ2-7, with 9 bases identical to TRBD1. This CDR3 has 15 amino acids. With V trimmed by 3 bases and J by 3 bases, 6 bases remained unmatched. Germline CDR1 is SGHNT and CDR2 is YENEEA. The CDR3 bases are TGTGCCAGCAGCTTCGGGGGACAGGGTTTCTACGAGCAGTACTTC. It encodes CASSFGGQGFYEQYF.